A selection of T cell receptor beta chains follows, all from one sample in a study of blood T cells in healthy people across ages. TCRdb used MiXCR to reprocess the 5' RACE reads, holding one entry per CDR3 protein. The repertoire holds fewer than 1,200,000 distinct CDR3 sequences, with about 25% as singletons. This same sample was also taken into another study, of T cells of mothers and their children.

Sequencing input: blood. These receptors came from a girl between 2 and 10 years old in good health. The CDR3 runs from the conserved cysteine through the conserved F or W. The size field is filled for only some rows; it gives once, few, many or a size class.

length	size	V	CDR3
13	.	TRBV24-1	CATRDSSQETQYF
13	few	TRBV19	CASSMGLGVEQYF
13	few	TRBV6-5	CASSSGLGDTQYF
16	few	TRBV6-6	CASSYSVGSLSYEQYF
16	.	TRBV12-3/TRBV12-4	CASSTGSGAVQETQYF
14	.	TRBV11-2	CASSLRGLYNGQFF
15	.	TRBV12-3/TRBV12-4	CASSLSSYSLHEQFF
16	.	TRBV15	CATSRLPPGLANEQFF
14	.	TRBV4-3	CASSHGTTQETQYF
14	few	TRBV10-3	CAISVTGGADTQYF
17	.	TRBV7-2	CASSLVGQGDSNQPQHF
14	few	TRBV14	CASSQKGLPYGYTF
15	few	TRBV5-1	CASSDPLVGKETQYF
15	.	TRBV11-2	CASSPGQGLRYEQYF
14	few	TRBV20-1	CSAFGQGAKNIQYF
14	.	TRBV28	CATLNRQGAYEQYF
18	few	TRBV20-1	CSARISAGVVPQDYGYTF
14	.	TRBV28	CASSVSLAAEKLFF
14	.	TRBV20-1	CSALLSGGADEQFF
13	.	TRBV20-1	CSVGGPSSYEQYF
14	.	TRBV13	CASSLEEGSGGYTF
15	.	TRBV13	CASSSRDHAIYEQFF
16	few	TRBV29-1	CSVAGKGEGLNTEAFF
15	many	TRBV29-1	CSVPMVGGAFSEAFF
15	.	TRBV2	CASSVGDSARNIQYF
11	few	TRBV20-1	CSATEYNEQFF
14	few	TRBV7-9	CASSPPLGNTEAFF
18	few	TRBV28	CASSLGYLAGEQYNEQFF
13	few	TRBV6-1	CASSEGAANIQYF
17	.	TRBV4-1	CASSQEDVGVTGYEQYF
12	few	TRBV2	CASSERTYGYTF